What follows are 16 T cell receptor beta chains derived from one specimen sequenced in a study of T cells in Graves' hyperthyroidism and ophthalmopathy. Amplified TCR beta CDR3 regions came from RNA transcripts. Carried out on the TCR CDR3, a first-round RT-PCR used the HTBI primer set. TCRdb reanalysed the multiplex PCR reads using MiXCR and keeps one entry per CDR3 protein. The sample consists of fewer than 600,000 distinct CDR3 sequences, about 14% of them appearing once. Input material: blood. These TCRs come from a woman aged 40 to 50 with Graves' hyperthyroidism.

This clonotype was detected many times. This rearrangement joins TRBV10-3 to TRBJ2-5; the match to TRBD2 covers 15 bases. V shed 6 bases, J shed 5 bases, and the junction held 4 bases outside the gene matches. Germline V gene data show CDR1 as ENHRY and CDR2 as SYGVKD. This CDR3 spans 15 amino acids. CDR3 in amino acids: CAISGLAGGPETQYF. CDR3 in DNA: TGTGCCATCAGCGGACTAGCGGGAGGGCCGGAGACCCAGTACTTC.

J is TRBJ2-7 and V is TRBV20-1; weak D call: TRBD1 (6 bases). V was trimmed by 2 bases and J by 4 bases, leaving 18 bases between them. The germline V gene encodes CDR1 DFQATT and CDR2 SNEGSKA (reference sequence). CDR3 length: 15 amino acids. CDR3: CSARPDLQGFYEQYF. The CDR3 DNA is TGCAGTGCTAGACCGGACTTACAGGGATTTTACGAGCAGTACTTC.

This clonotype was observed many times. The V gene is TRBV12-3 or TRBV12-4, the J gene TRBJ2-1; 8 bases agree with TRBD2. J lost 5 bases, V lost 1 base, and 7 bases had no gene match. The CDR3 extends over 16 amino acids. CDR3 DNA sequence: TGTGCCAGCAGTTTAGGACTAGCGCGGGAAAACAATGAGCAGTTCTTC. The encoded protein is CASSLGLARENNEQFF.

This clonotype has a count of ten or more. The chain has TRBV3-1 and TRBJ2-2; 10 bases map to TRBD2. The CDR3 contains 15 residues. V shed 7 bases, J shed 6 bases, and the junction held 8 bases outside the gene matches. CDR1 LGHDT and CDR2 YNNKEL come from the germline V gene (reference sequence). CDR3 amino acids: CASTDGLAGAGELFF. CDR3 nucleotide sequence: TGTGCCAGCACCGACGGGCTAGCGGGAGCCGGGGAGCTGTTTTTT. Looking up the rest from reference TRBV3-1 and TRBJ2-2 gives the full variable domain: DTAVSQTPKYLVTQMGNDKSIKCEQNLGHDTMYWYKQDSKKFLKIMFSYNNKELIINETVPNRFSPKSPDKAHLNLHINSLELGDSAVYFCASTDGLAGAGELFFGEGSRLTVL.

In its sample, this clonotype was seen many times. CDR3 sequence reads: CASSLGQSSNQPQHF. CDR3 DNA: TGTGCCAGCAGCTTAGGTCAGTCTAGCAATCAGCCCCAGCATTTT. V and J are TRBV7-2 and TRBJ1-5; D is ambiguous. Germline loops: CDR1 SGHTA, CDR2 FQGNSA. The CDR3 totals 15 residues. V lost 1 base and J lost 0, with 7 bases in between.

This chain links TRBV2 with TRBJ1-6; no clear D gene. The V and J ends lost 7 bases and 7 bases respectively, with 17 bases between them. Germline CDR1 reads SNHLY; CDR2 reads FYNNEI. This CDR3 comprises 15 residues. CDR3 DNA sequence: TGTGCCAGCACCCTGGGATTACAAGCAAATTCACCCCTCCACTTT. It encodes CASTLGLQANSPLHF. Full variable domain (remainder filled in from reference TRBV2 and TRBJ1-6): EPEVTQTPSHQVTQMGQEVILRCVPISNHLYFYWYRQILGQKVEFLVSFYNNEISEKSEIFDDQFSVERPDGSNFTLKIRSTKLEDSAMYFCASTLGLQANSPLHFGNGTRLTVT.

At least ten counts were recorded for this clonotype. V is TRBV3-1 and J is TRBJ1-1; TRBD1 matches at 7 bases. The germline V gene has CDR1 LGHDT and CDR2 YNNKEL (reference sequence). Unmatched junction bases numbered 9, after V lost 3 bases and J lost 8 bases. The CDR3 runs to 14 residues. The CDR3 here is CASSHLTSTGEAFF. The CDR3 nucleotides are TGTGCCAGCAGCCACCTCACCTCGACAGGGGAAGCTTTCTTT.

This clonotype was detected many times. CDR3 in DNA: TGTGCCAGCAGTGAAGGGTTTTTGGAGGCCCCGGGCACAGATACGCAGTATTTT. Its protein product is CASSEGFLEAPGTDTQYF. The genes are TRBV6-1 and TRBJ2-3; the D gene is possibly TRBD2 (5 bases). The CDR3 is 18 residues long. V lost 1 base to trimming and J lost 1 base, with 18 bases between them. CDR1 MNHNS and CDR2 SASEGT come from the germline V gene.

Note on this clonotype: The germline gene is not matched at one end of the junction; a read error may be the cause. The chain carries TRBV28 and TRBJ2-3, with 8 bases fitting TRBD1. The CDR3 has 14 amino acids. Looked up from germline, CDR1 is MDHEN and CDR2 is SYDVKM. This CDR3 is CASSLRTGTGTQYF. Here the CDR3 DNA reads TGTGCCAGCAGTTTGAGGACAGGGACAGGTACGCAGTATTTT.

The table lists this clonotype with a few counts. J is TRBJ2-1 and V is TRBV29-1; D not certain. The CDR3 is 14 amino acids. V was clipped by 2 bases and J by 7 bases, with 15 bases between them. From germline, CDR1 is SQVTM and CDR2 ANQGSEA. For the CDR3, the DNA is TGCAGCGTTGAATTGGCCAGGCCCGGGAATGAGCAGTTCTTC. Translation: CSVELARPGNEQFF.

There are a few counts of this clonotype. The chain links TRBV24-1 to TRBJ2-7; 7 bases are shared with TRBD2. From germline, CDR1 is KGHDR and CDR2 SFDVKD. After removal of 5 bases from V and 7 bases from J, the junction contained 7 bases not matched to a gene. This CDR3 is 13 amino acids long. In DNA form, the CDR3 reads TGTGCCACCAGTGTCCCGGGGAGGGAGGAGCAGTACTTC. Translation: CATSVPGREEQYF.

This clonotype was picked up a small number of times. The chain couples TRBV27 to TRBJ2-7; D perhaps matches TRBD1 (6 bases). CDR1 and CDR2 from the germline V gene are MNHEY and SMNVEV (reference sequence). Trimming stripped 5 bases from V and 6 bases from J, with 17 bases between. The CDR3 covers 14 residues. The CDR3 coding sequence is TGTGCCAGCAGTGGGTCAGGGGACCTTAGCGAGCAGTACTTC. Protein sequence: CASSGSGDLSEQYF.

The chain joins TRBV19 to TRBJ2-3; 13 nucleotides line up with TRBD2. CDR3 length: 18 residues. Germline CDR1 LNHDA, CDR2 SQIVND (reference sequence). Trimming at V came to 5 bases and at J to 4 bases, leaving 12 bases not matched to a gene. CDR3 sequence (DNA): TGTGCCAGTAGTGCTCCCCCGGGACTAGCGGGAAAGCCAGATACGCAGTATTTT. It specifies CASSAPPGLAGKPDTQYF.

As concerns this clonotype: A much larger clone differs from this one at a single base, so this may be a read error. This rearrangement joins TRBV6-2 or TRBV6-3 to TRBJ2-3; 7 bases align to TRBD1. The CDR3 has 13 amino acids. Germline assignment: CDR1 MNHEY and CDR2 SVGEGT. Germline trimming cut 2 bases from V and 5 bases from J; bases unmatched to any gene: 1. In nucleotides, the CDR3 is TGTGCCAGCAGTTACAACAGGGGAGATACGCAGTATTTT. This translates into CASSYNRGDTQYF.

This clonotype has ten or more counts. For the CDR3, the DNA is TGTGCCAGCAGCGTAGTAGGAGAAACCTACGAGCAGTACTTC. Translating it yields CASSVVGETYEQYF. The chain combines TRBV9 with TRBJ2-7; D remains ambiguous. The CDR3 consists of 14 residues. Germline values: CDR1 SGDLS, CDR2 YYNGEE. V lost 0 bases, J lost 2 bases, and 9 bases lay in between.

This clonotype was recorded only once. The chain combines TRBV2 with TRBJ1-5, with TRBD1 matching over 12 bases. The CDR3 has 15 residues. The V gene's germline CDR1 is SNHLY and CDR2 FYNNEI. The V and J ends lost 8 bases and 3 bases, in that order; junction bases with no gene match: 5. This CDR3 is CASGGTGGYNQPQHF. As DNA, the CDR3 is TGTGCCAGCGGGGGGACAGGGGGCTACAATCAGCCCCAGCATTTT.